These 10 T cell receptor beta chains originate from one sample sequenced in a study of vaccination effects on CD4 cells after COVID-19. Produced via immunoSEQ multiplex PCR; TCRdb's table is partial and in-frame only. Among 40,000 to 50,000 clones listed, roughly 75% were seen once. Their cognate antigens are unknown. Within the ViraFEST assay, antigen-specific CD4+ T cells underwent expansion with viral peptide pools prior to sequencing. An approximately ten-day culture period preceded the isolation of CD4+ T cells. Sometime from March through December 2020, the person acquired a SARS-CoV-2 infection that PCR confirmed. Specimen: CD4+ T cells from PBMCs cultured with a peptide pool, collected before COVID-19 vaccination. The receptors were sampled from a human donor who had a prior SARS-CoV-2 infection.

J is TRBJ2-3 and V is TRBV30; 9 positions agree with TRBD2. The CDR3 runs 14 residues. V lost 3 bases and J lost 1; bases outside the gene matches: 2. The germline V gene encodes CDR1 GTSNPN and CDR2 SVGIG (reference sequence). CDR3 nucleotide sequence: TGTGCCTGGAGACTAGCGGGCGGCACAGATACGCAGTATTTT. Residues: CAWRLAGGTDTQYF.

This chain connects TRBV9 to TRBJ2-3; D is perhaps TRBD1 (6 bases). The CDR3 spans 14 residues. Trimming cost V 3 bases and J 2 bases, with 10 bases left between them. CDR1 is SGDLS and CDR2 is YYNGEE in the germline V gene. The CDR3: CASSADRYTDTQYF. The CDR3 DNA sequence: TGTGCCAGCAGCGCCGACAGGTACACAGATACGCAGTATTTT.

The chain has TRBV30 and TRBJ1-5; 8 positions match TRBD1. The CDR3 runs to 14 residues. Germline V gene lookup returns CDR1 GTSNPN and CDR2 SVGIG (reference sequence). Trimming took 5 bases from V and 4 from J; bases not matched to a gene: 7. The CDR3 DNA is TGTGCCTGGGCTATGGACAGGGCTAATCAGCCCCAGCATTTT. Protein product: CAWAMDRANQPQHF.

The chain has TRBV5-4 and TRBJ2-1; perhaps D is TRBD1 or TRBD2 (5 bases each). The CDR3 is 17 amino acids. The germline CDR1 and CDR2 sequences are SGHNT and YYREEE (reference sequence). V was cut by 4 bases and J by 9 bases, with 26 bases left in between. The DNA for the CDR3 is TGTGCCAGCAGCATAGGGACCGGGACCGGACTTCGTAGTGAGCAGTTCTTC. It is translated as CASSIGTGTGLRSEQFF.

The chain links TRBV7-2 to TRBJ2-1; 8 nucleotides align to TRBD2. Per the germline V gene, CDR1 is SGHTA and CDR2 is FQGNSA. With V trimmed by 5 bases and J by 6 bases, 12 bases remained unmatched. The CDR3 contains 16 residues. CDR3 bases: TGTGCCAGCAGCCATTCTGCGGTAGCGGGGCTCAATGAGCAGTTCTTC. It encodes CASSHSAVAGLNEQFF. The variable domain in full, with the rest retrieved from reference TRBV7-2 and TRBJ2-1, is GAGVSQSPSNKVTEKGKDVELRCDPISGHTALYWYRQSLGQGLEFLIYFQGNSAPDKSGLPSDRFSAERTGGSVSTLTIQRTQQEDSAVYLCASSHSAVAGLNEQFFGPGTRLTVL.

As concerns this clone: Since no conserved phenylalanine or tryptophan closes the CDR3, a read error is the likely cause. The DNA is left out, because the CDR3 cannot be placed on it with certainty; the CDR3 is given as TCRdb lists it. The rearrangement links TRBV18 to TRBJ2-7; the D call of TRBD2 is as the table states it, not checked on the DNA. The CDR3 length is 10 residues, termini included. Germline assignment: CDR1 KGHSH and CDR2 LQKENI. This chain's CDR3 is CASLRREDGP.

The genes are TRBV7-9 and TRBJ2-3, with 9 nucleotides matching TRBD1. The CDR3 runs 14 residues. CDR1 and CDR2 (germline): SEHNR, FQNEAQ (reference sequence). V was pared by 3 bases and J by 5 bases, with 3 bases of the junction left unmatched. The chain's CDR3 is CASSFTGGGDTQYF. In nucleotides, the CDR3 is TGTGCCAGCAGCTTTACAGGGGGCGGAGATACGCAGTATTTT.

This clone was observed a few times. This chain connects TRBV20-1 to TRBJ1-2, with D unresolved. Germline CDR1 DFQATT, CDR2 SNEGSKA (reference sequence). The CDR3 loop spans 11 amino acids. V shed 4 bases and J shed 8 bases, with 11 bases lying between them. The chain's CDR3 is CSAIWREGYTF. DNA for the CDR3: TGCAGTGCTATTTGGAGGGAAGGCTACACCTTC.

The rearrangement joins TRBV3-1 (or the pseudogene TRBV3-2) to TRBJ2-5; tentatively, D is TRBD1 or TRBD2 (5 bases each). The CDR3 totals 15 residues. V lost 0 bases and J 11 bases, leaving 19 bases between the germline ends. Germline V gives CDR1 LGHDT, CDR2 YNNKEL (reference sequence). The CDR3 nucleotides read TGTGCCAGCAGCCAAGAAGCGGTACCAGGGATAGCACAGTACTTC. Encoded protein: CASSQEAVPGIAQYF.

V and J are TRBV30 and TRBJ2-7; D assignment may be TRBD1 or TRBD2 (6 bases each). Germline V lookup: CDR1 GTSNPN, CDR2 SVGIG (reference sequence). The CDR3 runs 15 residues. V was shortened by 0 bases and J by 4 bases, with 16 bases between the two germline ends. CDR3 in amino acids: CAWSVPGGTLYEQYF. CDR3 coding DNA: TGTGCCTGGAGTGTCCCCGGCGGGACACTATACGAGCAGTACTTC.